The rows below give T cell receptor beta chains drawn from one sample of a study of regulatory T cells in long-lasting Graves disease. MiXCR was run by TCRdb on the multiplex PCR reads, yielding one entry per CDR3 protein. The sample shows approximately 360,000 distinct CDR3 sequences, roughly 10% of them seen only once. A further study also used this sample, focusing on T cells in Graves' hyperthyroidism and ophthalmopathy.

The specimen comprised peripheral blood mononuclear cells (PBMCs), sampled at new diagnosis, from a patient treated with antithyroid drugs. Receptor source: a woman between 18 and 29 years old with Graves disease. Both conserved end residues are part of each CDR3. The D gene is left open where the match is weak.

d_call | v_call | cdr3_aa
- | TRBV6-5 | CASSYRLGVSDTQYF
- | TRBV19 | CASSIDPGAEAFF
- | TRBV19 | CASSIVGGGSTPQHF
TRBD1 | TRBV20-1 | CSAPSGTAYQPQHF
TRBD1 | TRBV6-1 | CASSPPGGGNEQYF
TRBD1 | TRBV7-2 | CASSHGRGQANTGELFF
- | TRBV5-5 | CASSFGSRYLPDTQYF
- | TRBV6-1 | CASTAGGRIYGYTF
- | TRBV7-9 | CASSLSGLEAFF
- | TRBV6-1 | CASKKRGLNTGELFF
TRBD2 | TRBV4-1 | CASDGLASPREQFF
- | TRBV14 | CASSQLLARQQETQYF